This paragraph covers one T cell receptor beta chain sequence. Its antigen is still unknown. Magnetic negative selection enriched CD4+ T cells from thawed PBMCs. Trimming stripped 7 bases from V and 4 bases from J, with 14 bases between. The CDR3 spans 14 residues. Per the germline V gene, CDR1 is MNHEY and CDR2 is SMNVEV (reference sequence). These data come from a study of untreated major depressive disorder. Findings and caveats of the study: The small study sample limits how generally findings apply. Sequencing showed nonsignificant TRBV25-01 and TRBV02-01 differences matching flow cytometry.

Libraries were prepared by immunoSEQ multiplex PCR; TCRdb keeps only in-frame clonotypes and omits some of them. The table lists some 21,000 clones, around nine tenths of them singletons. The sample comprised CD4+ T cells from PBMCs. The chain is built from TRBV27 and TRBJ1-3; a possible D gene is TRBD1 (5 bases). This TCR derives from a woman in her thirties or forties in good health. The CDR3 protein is CASKTQEEGNTIYF. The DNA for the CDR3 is TGTGCCAGCAAGACACAGGAAGAAGGAAACACCATATATTTT.